The clone carrying this TCR beta chain was seen a single time. This was the immunoSEQ v3 assay. Profiling relied on immunoSEQ multiplex PCR, and the TCRdb table lists in-frame clones only, not all of them. Of 6,000 or so clones detected, less than 70% appear once; the ten largest clones hold more than 5.5%. These data are taken from a study of TIL therapy for anti-PD-1-resistant metastatic lung cancer. About the study: Median patient age was almost 55, ranging about 35-80 years.

CDR1 is MDHEN, CDR2 SYDVKM, per germline. This CDR3 is 18 amino acids long. V lost 1 base, J lost 2 bases, and 8 bases stayed unmatched. Time point described: pre-treatment sample, taken before nivolumab and TIL therapy. The tumor samples were excised metastases, mostly pleural nodules or supraclavicular lymph nodes. Patients then received nivolumab; progressors got lymphodepletion, TIL and IL-2. The input for sequencing was tumor tissue, taken at baseline. V and J are TRBV28 and TRBJ2-1, with TRBD2 matching over 10 bases. This clonotype was obtained from a person aged 25-85 years with non-small cell lung cancer. This CDR3 reads CASSLSHVSGRTYNEQFF. The CDR3 DNA follows: TGTGCCAGCAGTTTATCCCACGTTAGCGGGAGGACCTACAATGAGCAGTTCTTC.